The clone carrying this TCR beta chain was seen just once. The data were taken from a study of blood T cell repertoires in COVID-19. On the study more broadly: The cDNA or gDNA used as material had been derived from T cells, B-cell-depleted T cells, or PBMCs.

Trimming left V 4 bases short and J 3 bases short, with 11 bases between. Germline CDR1 SGHDT, CDR2 YYEEEE. This CDR3 has 15 amino acids. Assay used: immunoSEQ multiplex PCR; TCRdb lists only in-frame clones, some missing. The sample lists around 230,000 clones; 83% were seen once. This TCR was recovered from a woman aged 35 to 49 with active or convalescent COVID-19. The V and J genes are TRBV5-6 and TRBJ1-6; possibly TRBD1 for D (6 bases). The sequencing sample was made of peripheral blood. In DNA form, the CDR3 reads TGTGCCAGCAGCGCCAGGGGTCACTATAATTCACCCCTCCACTTT. Residues: CASSARGHYNSPLHF.